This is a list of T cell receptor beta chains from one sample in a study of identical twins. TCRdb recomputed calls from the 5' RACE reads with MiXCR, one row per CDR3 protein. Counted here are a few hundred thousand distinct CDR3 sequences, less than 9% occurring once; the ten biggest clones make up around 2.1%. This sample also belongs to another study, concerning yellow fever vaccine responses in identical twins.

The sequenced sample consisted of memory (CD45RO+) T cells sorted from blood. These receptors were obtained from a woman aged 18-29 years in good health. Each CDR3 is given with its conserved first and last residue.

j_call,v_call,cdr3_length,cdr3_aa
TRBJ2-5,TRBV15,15,CATSRDDGGQETQYF
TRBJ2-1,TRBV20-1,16,CSARDLEGVSYNEQFF
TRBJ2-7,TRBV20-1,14,CSARVPGRNYEQYF
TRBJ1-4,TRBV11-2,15,CASSLSERSNEKLFF
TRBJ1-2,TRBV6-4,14,CASSDSASLGGYTF
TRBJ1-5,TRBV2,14,CASSGGSINQPQHF
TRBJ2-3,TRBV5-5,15,CASSFTTSGTDTQYF
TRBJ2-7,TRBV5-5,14,CASSLREPPYEQYF
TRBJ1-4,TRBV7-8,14,CASSHRDRDEKLFF
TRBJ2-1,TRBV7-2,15,CASSLDYGTHNEQFF
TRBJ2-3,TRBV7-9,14,CASTLGLSTDTQYF
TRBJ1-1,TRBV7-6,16,CASSLEWQGSSSEAFF
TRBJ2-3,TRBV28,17,CASSQTGGQGARDTQYF
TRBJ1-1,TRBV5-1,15,CASSLTGQGATEASF
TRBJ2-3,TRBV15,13,CATSIPSTDTQYF
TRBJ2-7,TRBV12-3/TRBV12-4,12,CASARGSYEQYF
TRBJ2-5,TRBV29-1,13,CSVEVGWQQTQYF
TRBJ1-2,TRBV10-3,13,CAISENPSDRYTF
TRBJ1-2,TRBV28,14,CASSTRPRSYGYTF
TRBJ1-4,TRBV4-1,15,CASSQRLSTNEKLFF
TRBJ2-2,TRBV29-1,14,CSVGAGSRAGELFF
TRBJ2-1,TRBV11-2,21,CASSLVLASGLASSSYNEQFF
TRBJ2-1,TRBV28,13,CASSTSGRNEQFF
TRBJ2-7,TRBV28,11,CATSLGYEQYF
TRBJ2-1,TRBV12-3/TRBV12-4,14,CASTRDLYYNEQFF
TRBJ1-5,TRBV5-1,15,CASSLGGYSNQPQHF
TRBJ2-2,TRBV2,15,CASGGQSGNTGELFF
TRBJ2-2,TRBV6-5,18,CASSYDSSGRGYTGELFF
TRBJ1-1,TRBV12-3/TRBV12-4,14,CASSLANRNTEAFF
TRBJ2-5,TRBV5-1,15,CASSLVSANKETQYF
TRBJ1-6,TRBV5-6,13,CASSSLRDSPLHF
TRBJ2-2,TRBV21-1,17,CASSTKTGGNRTGELFF
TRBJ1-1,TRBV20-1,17,CSAREARTGTMNTEAFF
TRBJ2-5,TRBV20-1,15,CSATPLVDHQETQYF
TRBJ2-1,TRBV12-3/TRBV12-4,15,CASSLQTTSYDEQFF
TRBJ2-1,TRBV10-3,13,CAISTRSYNEQFF
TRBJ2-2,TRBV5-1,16,CASSLSTSGAMGELFF
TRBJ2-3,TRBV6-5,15,CASSFSGRPTDTQYF
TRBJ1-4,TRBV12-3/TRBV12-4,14,CASSTQPRSEKLFF
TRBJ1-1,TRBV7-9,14,CASSSRQGFSEAFF